A single sample is the source of the 28 T cell receptor beta chains below, sequenced in a study of blood T cell repertoires in COVID-19. The data were produced by immunoSEQ multiplex PCR, yet TCRdb's version contains in-frame clones alone and is incomplete. The data show 310,000 or so clones, with about 90% seen just once and approximately 6.5% held by the top ten. Sequencing was carried out using peripheral blood. The receptors were gathered from a man between 18 and 29 years old who had recovered from COVID-19.

The count of this clone is one. DNA of the CDR3: TGTGCCACCAGCAGAGGAGGGGACAGGGATCACTATGGCTACACCTTC. It is translated as CATSRGGDRDHYGYTF. The chain uses TRBV15 and TRBJ1-2, with 9 bases aligning to TRBD1. Trimming cost V 1 base and J 3 bases; bases outside gene matches: 6. The CDR3 has 16 amino acids. Per germline, CDR1 LNHNV and CDR2 YYDKDF (reference sequence).

The chain links TRBV4-1 to TRBJ1-1; TRBD1 matches 8 bases. The CDR3 is made up of 16 amino acids. V dropped 3 bases and J dropped 4; count of bases not matched to a gene: 10. Germline lookup yields CDR1 MGHRA and CDR2 YSYEKL. The CDR3, as DNA: TGCGCCAGCAGCCACTACCCAGGACAGGGAGGCACTGAAGCTTTCTTT. It translates to CASSHYPGQGGTEAFF.

The rearrangement links TRBV14 to TRBJ2-1; D is possibly TRBD2 (5 bases). V gave up 1 base and J gave up 8 bases, with 12 bases separating them. Per the germline V gene, CDR1 is SGHDN and CDR2 is FVKESK. The CDR3 has 14 residues. The CDR3: CASSQVGGFYEQFF. CDR3 sequence (DNA): TGTGCCAGCAGCCAAGTAGGCGGGTTCTATGAGCAGTTCTTC.

The rearrangement joins TRBV10-3 to TRBJ1-1; a possible D gene is TRBD1 (6 bases). CDR1 is ENHRY and CDR2 is SYGVKD in the germline V gene. The V end lost 2 bases, the J end lost 2 bases, and 15 bases lay between the germline ends. This CDR3 has 16 amino acids. DNA of the CDR3: TGTGCCATCAGTGAGCCTACGGCAGGGGCCAACACTGAAGCTTTCTTT. Translation gives CAISEPTAGANTEAFF.

The V gene is TRBV7-2, the J gene TRBJ2-1, with unresolved D. Trimming shortened V by 5 bases and J by 4 bases, and 9 bases separated the two germline ends. CDR1 and CDR2 from the germline V gene are SGHTA and FQGNSA. This CDR3 comprises 13 residues. This CDR3 is CASSRSGYNEQFF. The CDR3 coding sequence is TGTGCCAGCAGCCGGTCCGGGTACAATGAGCAGTTCTTC. Full variable domain (rest looked up from reference TRBV7-2 and TRBJ2-1): GAGVSQSPSNKVTEKGKDVELRCDPISGHTALYWYRQSLGQGLEFLIYFQGNSAPDKSGLPSDRFSAERTGGSVSTLTIQRTQQEDSAVYLCASSRSGYNEQFFGPGTRLTVL.

V gene TRBV5-1 combines with J gene TRBJ1-2; 9 bases fit TRBD1. Trimming at V came to 6 bases and at J to 8 bases, leaving 8 bases not matched to a gene. Germline V gene lookup returns CDR1 SGHRS and CDR2 YFSETQ. This CDR3 has 13 amino acids. CDR3 residues: CASKSQGAQGYTF. CDR3 in DNA: TGCGCCAGCAAATCACAGGGGGCGCAGGGCTACACCTTC. Variable domain in full (rest from reference TRBV5-1 and TRBJ1-2): KAGVTQTPRYLIKTRGQQVTLSCSPISGHRSVSWYQQTPGQGLQFLFEYFSETQRNKGNFPGRFSGRQFSNSRSEMNVSTLELGDSALYLCASKSQGAQGYTFGSGTRLTVV.

This sequence joins TRBV27 and TRBJ2-7, with D maybe TRBD1 (6 bases). This CDR3 has 14 amino acids. The ends were cut back, 5 bases at V and 3 bases at J, with 14 bases in the middle. Germline V CDR1 and CDR2: MNHEY, SMNVEV (reference sequence). In DNA form, the CDR3 reads TGTGCCAGCAGTCCTTTATACAGGGACTACGAGCAGTACTTC. It yields the protein CASSPLYRDYEQYF.

The J gene is TRBJ2-7, the V gene TRBV6-5, with 7 bases that match TRBD1. V shed 7 bases and J 0 bases; nucleotides not matched to a gene: 9. The CDR3 length is 15 residues. Germline CDR1 is MNHEY and CDR2 is SVGAGI. The CDR3 reads CASTQTGIGSYEQYF. Here the CDR3 DNA reads TGTGCCAGCACTCAGACAGGGATCGGCTCCTACGAGCAGTACTTC.

This clone was seen a single time. The chain employs TRBV6-1 and TRBJ2-7, with 13 positions matching TRBD2. Germline V gene sequence: CDR1 MNHNS, CDR2 SASEGT. The length of the CDR3 is 17 residues. V trimming: 2 bases; J trimming: 0 bases; junction bases outside the gene matches: 4. The CDR3 bases are TGTGCCAGCAGTGAACCGGGGACTAGCGGGGTCTCCTACGAGCAGTACTTC. Translating it yields CASSEPGTSGVSYEQYF.

This chain joins TRBV11-3 and TRBJ1-1; 8 bases agree with TRBD1. V gave up 5 bases and J gave up 1 base; unmatched junction bases: 12. The CDR3 has 17 amino acids. CDR1 SGHNT and CDR2 YENEEA come from the germline V gene. CDR3 residues: CASSAPQGADRNTEAFF. For the CDR3, the DNA is TGTGCCAGCAGCGCACCCCAGGGGGCGGATAGGAACACTGAAGCTTTCTTT.

The table lists this clone with a count of one. The rearrangement links TRBV6-2 or TRBV6-3 to TRBJ2-6, with a tentative D call TRBD2 (6 bases). V dropped 5 bases and J dropped 10 bases, with 9 bases sitting between them. The length of the CDR3 is 12 residues. Germline-derived CDR1 and CDR2 are MNHEY and SVGEGT. CDR3 protein: CASSPGENVLTF. Here the CDR3 DNA reads TGTGCCAGCAGTCCGGGGGAGAACGTCCTGACTTTC.

V and J are TRBV25-1 and TRBJ2-1; TRBD2 is a possible D gene (7 bases). Germline V CDR1 and CDR2: MGHDK, SYGVNS. Trimming stripped 1 base from V and 10 bases from J, with 17 bases between. CDR3 size: 15 residues. CDR3 sequence reads: CASSESGRGGTEQFF. CDR3 in DNA: TGTGCCAGCAGTGAATCGGGTAGGGGGGGGACAGAGCAGTTCTTC.

The V gene is TRBV27, the J gene TRBJ1-5, with D possibly matching TRBD1 (5 bases). This CDR3 is built from 14 residues. The ends were cut back, 3 bases at V and 2 bases at J, with 8 bases in the middle. Germline-derived CDR1 and CDR2 are MNHEY and SMNVEV (reference sequence). This chain's CDR3 is CASSLGGGNQPQHF. CDR3 DNA sequence: TGTGCCAGCAGTTTGGGGGGAGGCAATCAGCCCCAGCATTTT.

The chain is built from TRBV6-5 and TRBJ1-6, with TRBD1 identical over 9 bases. V lost 0 bases to trimming and J lost 8 bases; unmatched junction nucleotides: 2. There are 15 residues in the CDR3. CDR1 is MNHEY and CDR2 is SVGAGI in the germline V gene. This chain's CDR3 is CASSYSDRGDSPLHF. CDR3 DNA: TGTGCCAGCAGTTACTCGGACAGGGGTGATTCACCCCTCCACTTT.

This clone was recorded once. The rearrangement joins TRBV3-1 (or the pseudogene TRBV3-2) to TRBJ1-5, with 10 bases that match TRBD1. This CDR3 has 19 amino acids. CDR1 and CDR2 from the germline V gene are LGHDT and YNNKEL (reference sequence). V shed 1 base and J 7 bases; nucleotides not matched to a gene: 16. The CDR3 sequence is CASSQAGDRGGSAGQPQHF. CDR3 nucleotides: TGTGCCAGCAGCCAAGCGGGGGACAGGGGCGGATCTGCGGGGCAGCCCCAGCATTTT.

The rearrangement uses TRBV5-1 and TRBJ2-7, with a possible D match to TRBD1 (5 bases). Germline values: CDR1 SGHRS, CDR2 YFSETQ. Trimming cost V 4 bases and J 6 bases, with 20 bases left between them. The CDR3 covers 15 residues. The DNA of the CDR3 is TGCGCCAGCAGCCTCACCCCAGGGAACGTTGGCGAGCAGTACTTC. Encoded protein: CASSLTPGNVGEQYF. Filled out from reference TRBV5-1 and TRBJ2-7, the complete variable domain reads KAGVTQTPRYLIKTRGQQVTLSCSPISGHRSVSWYQQTPGQGLQFLFEYFSETQRNKGNFPGRFSGRQFSNSRSEMNVSTLELGDSALYLCASSLTPGNVGEQYFGPGTRLTVT.

The table lists this clone with many counts. This chain joins TRBV7-9 and TRBJ1-2, with TRBD1 identical over 8 bases. J was trimmed by 2 bases and V by 4 bases; bases with no gene match: 9. The V gene's germline CDR1 is SEHNR and CDR2 FQNEAQ (reference sequence). This CDR3 is 16 amino acids long. CDR3 nucleotide sequence: TGTGCCAGCAGCTCCACGACAGGGGCCATAAACTATGGCTACACCTTC. Translated: CASSSTTGAINYGYTF. Full variable domain (rest looked up from reference TRBV7-9 and TRBJ1-2): DTGVSQNPRHKITKRGQNVTFRCDPISEHNRLYWYRQTLGQGPEFLTYFQNEAQLEKSRLLSDRFSAERPKGSFSTLEIQRTEQGDSAMYLCASSSTTGAINYGYTFGSGTRLTVV.

The DNA for the CDR3 is TGTGCCAGCAGCCGACATCTAACCCCCTCTGGGGCCAACGTCCTGACTTTC. It specifies CASSRHLTPSGANVLTF. The rearrangement links TRBV9 to TRBJ2-6, with unresolved D. Germline CDR1 reads SGDLS; CDR2 reads YYNGEE. The CDR3 spans 17 residues. Trimming pared 4 bases from V and 0 bases from J, leaving 14 bases between.

The chain couples TRBV9 to TRBJ1-6; weak D call: TRBD1 (5 bases). The V gene lost 3 bases and the J gene lost 7 bases, with 11 bases spanning the gap. The CDR3 has 14 amino acids. Per the germline V gene, CDR1 is SGDLS and CDR2 is YYNGEE. CDR3 amino acids: CASSGYGGNSPLHF. CDR3 nucleotide sequence: TGTGCCAGCAGCGGATACGGGGGGAATTCACCCCTCCACTTT. Combining the CDR3 with reference TRBV9 and TRBJ1-6 gives the whole variable domain DSGVTQTPKHLITATGQRVTLRCSPRSGDLSVYWYQQSLDQGLQFLIQYYNGEERAKGNILERFSAQQFPDLHSELNLSSLELGDSALYFCASSGYGGNSPLHFGNGTRLTVT.

This clone was detected only once. V gene TRBV11-2 combines with J gene TRBJ1-3; D uncertain. The CDR3 is 14 amino acids. Trimming left V 6 bases short and J 2 bases short, with 11 bases between. Germline CDR1 and CDR2: SGHAT and FQNNGV. The CDR3 coding sequence is TGTGCCAGCAGGGGTATACGGGCTGGAAACACCATATATTTT. Amino acid sequence: CASRGIRAGNTIYF.

The V gene is TRBV5-5, the J gene TRBJ1-2; 7 bases are a match to TRBD1. The junction had 16 bases not matched to a gene; V was cut back by 5 bases and J by 6 bases. The CDR3 extends over 16 amino acids. Germline CDR1 and CDR2: SGHKS and YYEKEE (reference sequence). CDR3 nucleotide sequence: TGTGCCAGCAGTCTGACCACCCGGACAGGAAGGGATGGCTACACCTTC. Translating gives CASSLTTRTGRDGYTF.

The genes are TRBV19 and TRBJ2-1; D is uncertain. Germline CDR1 and CDR2: LNHDA and SQIVND (reference sequence). The CDR3 spans 15 residues. V was shortened by 5 bases and J by 6 bases, with 17 bases between the two germline ends. CDR3 DNA: TGTGCCAGTAGTTCGGTGTCTAATCAAATCAATGAGCAGTTCTTC. It is translated as CASSSVSNQINEQFF.

This chain uses TRBV4-3 with TRBJ2-7; possible D gene TRBD1, 5 bases. Between the trimmed V and J ends, which lost 0 bases and 10 bases, there was a span of 13 bases. Germline V gives CDR1 LGHNA, CDR2 YSLEER. This CDR3 is built from 13 residues. Here the CDR3 reads CASSQEFRAPQYF. CDR3 nucleotides: TGCGCCAGCAGCCAAGAGTTCAGGGCTCCTCAGTACTTC.

Here the CDR3 reads CASSADHRGTDTQYF. The CDR3, as DNA: TGTGCCAGCAGCGCTGACCATCGGGGTACAGATACGCAGTATTTT. This chain uses TRBV4-2 with TRBJ2-3, with D tentatively TRBD2 (5 bases). CDR3 length: 15 residues. The germline CDR1 and CDR2 sequences are LGHNA and YNFKEQ. V lost 5 bases and J lost 3, with 15 bases in between.

CDR3 coding DNA: TGTGCCAGCATGGGGCAAATCGCGAACACCGGGGAGCTGTTTTTT. Its translation: CASMGQIANTGELFF. This chain uses TRBV6-6 with TRBJ2-2; a weak D match, TRBD1 (5 bases). The CDR3 loop spans 15 amino acids. Germline CDR1 and CDR2: MNHNY and SVGAGI (reference sequence). V dropped 7 bases and J dropped 0 bases, with 12 bases sitting between them.

The chain carries TRBV18 and TRBJ1-2; 7 positions agree with TRBD1. The germline V gene has CDR1 KGHSH and CDR2 LQKENI. The V gene end was trimmed by 3 bases and the J gene end by 4 bases; junction bases not matched to a gene: 11. This CDR3 is built from 16 residues. CDR3 DNA sequence: TGTGCCAGCTCACCCTTGGAGGGGGCCAGGGGCTATGGCTACACCTTC. Its protein is CASSPLEGARGYGYTF.

This sequence joins TRBV5-1 and TRBJ2-1; 11 bases are a match to TRBD1. The trim removed 4 bases at V and 8 bases at J, leaving 8 bases unmatched. The CDR3 is 15 amino acids. Germline V gives CDR1 SGHRS, CDR2 YFSETQ. CDR3 amino acids: CASSEGQGAFDEQFF. CDR3 DNA sequence: TGCGCCAGCAGCGAAGGACAGGGGGCATTCGATGAGCAGTTCTTC.

The chain carries TRBV6-5 and TRBJ1-3; a weak D match, TRBD1 (5 bases). In germline, CDR1 is MNHEY, CDR2 SVGAGI. The V end lost 8 bases, the J end lost 4 bases, and 12 bases lay between the germline ends. CDR3 length: 13 residues. The CDR3 reads CASGGGSGNTIYF. CDR3 nucleotides: TGTGCCAGCGGGGGAGGGAGCGGAAACACCATATATTTT.